The clone carrying this T cell receptor (beta chain) appeared many times. Its antigen is unknown. CDR3 length: 17 amino acids. CDR1 SQVTM and CDR2 ANQGSEA come from the germline V gene. V lost 2 bases, J lost 3 bases, and 8 bases stayed unmatched. These data belong to a study of CD8 T cells in ankylosing spondylitis. From the 5' RACE reads, TCRdb called clonotypes with MiXCR, one entry per CDR3 protein. Here the sample spans tens of thousands of distinct CDR3 sequences, about 15% being singletons. Study observations and caveats: Ankylosing spondylitis blood seemed to carry a telltale TCR beta motif made of under ten highly homologous variants. In synovial fluid and blood from reactive arthritis, some motif variants were previously reported. There was reportedly significant enrichment of clones that were disease-linked in matched ankylosing spondylitis synovial fluid. Disease-linked clones bore a CD8+ phenotype and were relatively rare in peripheral blood.

The source material was blood. The TCR sequence derives from a male donor with ankylosing spondylitis or in good health (not recorded which). The V and J genes are TRBV29-1 and TRBJ2-2; 11 bases agree with TRBD2. As DNA, the CDR3 is TGCAGCGTTGAATCACTAGCGGGAGCCTCGCACACCGGGGAGCTGTTTTTT. This codes for CSVESLAGASHTGELFF.